The 8 T cell receptor beta chains in this list originate from one sample, sequenced in a study of beta chain features in type 1 diabetes. Since all of the isolated RNA was reverse transcribed, expressed TCRB transcripts were what got sequenced. Sequencing used immunoSEQ multiplex PCR; TCRdb keeps in-frame clones, though not all of them. This table has under 250,000 clones, 14% appearing once. The sample comprised naive CD4+ T cells from blood. The receptors shown here come from a woman in her forties in good health.

The rearrangement links TRBV21-1 to TRBJ2-5; TRBD1 was called by the table and not checked on the DNA. TRBV21-1 is an annotated pseudogene. The CDR3 loop spans 15 amino acids. The CDR3 sequence: CASSKEGPGGSGQYF. In DNA form, the CDR3 reads TGTGCCAGCAGCAAAGAAGGGCCAGGGGGTAGCGGCCAGTACTTC.

This chain links TRBV6-5 with TRBJ1-2, with TRBD1 matching over 8 bases. The germline V gene encodes CDR1 MNHEY and CDR2 SVGAGI. The CDR3 runs to 15 residues. With 2 bases clipped from V and 8 bases from J, the junction kept 10 bases outside the gene matches. For the CDR3, the DNA is TGTGCCAGCAGTTACGCGTCAGGGGGCGCGGGAGGCTACACCTTC. Protein sequence: CASSYASGGAGGYTF.

This clone was detected only a few times. The genes are TRBV7-6 and TRBJ1-4; D unresolved. CDR3 length: 15 amino acids. Germline V gives CDR1 SGHVS, CDR2 FNYEAQ. Trimming removed 5 bases from V and 5 bases from J, with 15 bases in between. Here the CDR3 DNA reads TGTGCCAGCAGCGTAAGGACGGGAAGGAATGAAAAACTGTTTTTT. Protein sequence: CASSVRTGRNEKLFF. The variable domain in full, with the rest retrieved from reference TRBV7-6 and TRBJ1-4, is GAGVSQSPRYKVTKRGQDVALRCDPISGHVSLYWYRQALGQGPEFLTYFNYEAQQDKSGLPNDRFSAERPEGSISTLTIQRTEQRDSAMYRCASSVRTGRNEKLFFGSGTQLSVL.

The CDR3 sequence is CASSPPGGGATSLDSPLHF. In DNA form, the CDR3 reads TGTGCCAGCAGCCCCCCCGGTGGAGGGGCTACCTCTTTAGATTCACCCCTCCACTTT. The chain recombines TRBV7-9 with TRBJ1-6; TRBD1 is a possible D gene (5 bases). V was cut by 5 bases and J by 8 bases, with 28 bases left in between. Germline V gene lookup returns CDR1 SEHNR and CDR2 FQNEAQ (reference sequence). The CDR3 has 19 residues. The full variable domain, completed using reference TRBV7-9 and TRBJ1-6, is DTGVSQNPRHKITKRGQNVTFRCDPISEHNRLYWYRQTLGQGPEFLTYFQNEAQLEKSRLLSDRFSAERPKGSFSTLEIQRTEQGDSAMYLCASSPPGGGATSLDSPLHFGNGTRLTVT.

The V gene is TRBV25-1, the J gene TRBJ1-2; 9 positions agree with TRBD1. CDR1 is MGHDK, CDR2 SYGVNS, per germline. Trimming removed 5 bases from V and 5 bases from J; junction bases left unmatched: 18. The CDR3 is made up of 18 amino acids. The chain's CDR3 is CASSPMNNRDRAGYGYTF. In DNA form, the CDR3 reads TGTGCCAGCAGTCCCATGAACAACCGGGACAGGGCTGGTTATGGCTACACCTTC.

A few counts support this clone. V gene TRBV7-8 combines with J gene TRBJ2-3; no clear D. Trimming took 0 bases from V and 3 from J, leaving 7 bases between them. The germline gives CDR1 SGHVS, CDR2 FQNEAQ. The CDR3 contains 14 residues. The CDR3, as DNA: TGTGCCAGCAGCTTAGCTAAGAGGACAGATACGCAGTATTTT. This encodes CASSLAKRTDTQYF.

This clone was detected only a few times. In nucleotides, the CDR3 is TGTGCCAGCAGTTACTCGTTTCTCTCTCGGGATACGCAGTATTTT. The encoded protein is CASSYSFLSRDTQYF. V gene TRBV6-6 combines with J gene TRBJ2-3; D gene unclear. The ends were cut back, 0 bases at V and 6 bases at J, with 13 bases in the middle. This CDR3 has 15 amino acids. Germline V gene lookup returns CDR1 MNHNY and CDR2 SVGAGI (reference sequence).

The V and J genes are TRBV12-5 and TRBJ2-7, with D unclear. The germline gives CDR1 LGHNT, CDR2 FRNRAP. Trimming left V 0 bases short and J 6 bases short, with 6 bases between. The CDR3 has 12 residues. The chain's CDR3 is CASGLVRSEQYF. Written as DNA, the CDR3 is TGTGCTAGTGGTTTGGTACGGTCCGAGCAGTACTTC.